What follows is one T cell receptor beta chain and its context. Its antigen is unknown. The data were obtained in a study of T cell responses to AZD1222 COVID-19 vaccine. General observations from the study: At baseline, seropositivity was found in only six AZD1222 recipients. Sampling captured repertoires only after the peak T cell response.

Libraries were prepared by immunoSEQ multiplex PCR; TCRdb keeps only in-frame clonotypes and omits some of them. The sample has more than 250,000 clones, 90% to 95% seen once. CDR1 is MGHRA and CDR2 is YSYEKL in the germline V gene. There are 16 residues in the CDR3. V dropped 1 base and J dropped 4; count of bases not matched to a gene: 7. Sequencing was performed on peripheral blood, taken on day 0 of AZD1222 vaccination. The TCR originated in an adult in good health. This rearrangement joins TRBV4-1 to TRBJ2-5, with 9 bases identical to TRBD2. CDR3 in amino acids: CASSQGLAGVRETQYF. The CDR3 region has the DNA TGCGCCAGCAGCCAAGGGTTAGCGGGGGTTCGAGAGACCCAGTACTTC.